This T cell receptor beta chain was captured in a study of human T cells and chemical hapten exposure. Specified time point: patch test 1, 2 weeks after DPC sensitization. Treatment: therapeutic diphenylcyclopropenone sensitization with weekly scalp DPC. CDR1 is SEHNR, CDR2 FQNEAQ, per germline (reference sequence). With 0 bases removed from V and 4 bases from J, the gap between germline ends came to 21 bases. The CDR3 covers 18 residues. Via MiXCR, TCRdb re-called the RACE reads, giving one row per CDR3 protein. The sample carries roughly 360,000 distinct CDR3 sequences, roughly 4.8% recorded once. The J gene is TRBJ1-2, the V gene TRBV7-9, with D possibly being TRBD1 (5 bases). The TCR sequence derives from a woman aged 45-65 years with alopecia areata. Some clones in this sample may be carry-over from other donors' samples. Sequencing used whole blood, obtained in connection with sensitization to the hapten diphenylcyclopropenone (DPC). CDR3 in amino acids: CASSLASVAGEWTYGYTF. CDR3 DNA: TGTGCCAGCAGCTTAGCGAGCGTAGCGGGGGAGTGGACCTATGGCTACACCTTC.